Below, one TCR beta chain is given with its context. The sample holds one count of this clone. What this receptor recognizes is not known. One base away there is no much larger clone; base qualities are not given. This specimen belongs to a study of cytomegalovirus exposure and HLA in healthy donors (TCRdb year 2017). Background on the whole study: In an earlier analysis of roughly 500 of the donors, approximately 300 Gb of sequence data and just under 120 million unique TCR beta sequences from 150 million to 200 million T cells were reported. An early release covering 550 to 650 HLA-typed donors comprised about 320 gigabases of sequencing data and approximately 80 million unique TCR sequences. Among the 398 genotyped donors, about 85% belonged to the genetic ancestry cluster associated with self-reported Caucasian donors. The study was designed to test whether signatures of past pathogen exposure could be identified by cataloging public T cell receptors. The T cell repertoires of 666 subjects were profiled by immunosequencing and related to cytomegalovirus serostatus. A separate validation cohort of roughly 130 different subjects was used in addition to the 666-subject first cohort. To predict cytomegalovirus infection status, the study brought together high-throughput TCR immunosequencing, statistical association of individual TCRs with disease status, and machine learning. A later analysis re-examined previously published TCR beta repertoires from hundreds of donors and added high-resolution HLA genotyping to investigate patterns of TCR occurrence. Rather than using new phenotypic data, the later analysis identified candidate immune exposures from TCR beta sequences and from how often those sequences occurred across donors. An earlier analysis of approximately 630 of the donors applied high-throughput TCR beta sequencing to assess whether each TCR beta V gene segment acted as functional or pseudogenic. Donor age, sex, ethnicity and CMV serostatus were collected together with the repertoire data. In a later genetic analysis, genome-wide SNP genotypes for 398 of the 666 donors were used, and that subset was treated as a discovery cohort. All discovery cohort repertoires had been generated using a single sequencing platform. HLA typing covered class I and class II loci at four-digit resolution. Typing coverage varied by locus: roughly 620-640 donors for A, B, C, DRB1 and DQB1; about 520 for DQA1; approximately 570 for DPA1; some 470 for DPB1. A handful of DR-DQ haplotypes were handled as single units for association and clustering because linkage in the cohort was strong. Among 398 genotyped donors of the cohort, an average of around 220,000 unique TCR beta nucleotide sequences was sequenced per donor, of which about 19% were non-productive.

The cohort consisted of fewer than 700 healthy bone marrow donors. All cohort members were sampled while nominally healthy, although unrecorded immune exposures were likely present. The donor was CMV seronegative and belonged to the group of over 300 seronegative cohort members. Each donor provided a peripheral blood sample, and peripheral blood mononuclear cells were used for TCR beta sequencing. Genomic DNA extraction from the blood cell samples was performed with the Qiagen DNeasy Blood Extraction Kit. Its CDR3 holds 15 amino acids, cysteine through phenylalanine. Just the 45-base CDR3 DNA is kept, in frame starting at base 1. As encoded in the germline V gene, CDR1 is SGHTA while CDR2 is FQGNSA. V lost 3 bases and J lost 2 bases, and the count of bases not matched to a germline gene is 4. Library generation was performed with the immunoSEQ multiplex PCR assay. For the multiplex PCR, a mixture combining 60 forward primers for TCR Vbeta segments and 13 reverse primers for TCR Jbeta segments was used. A multiplex PCR assay on genomic DNA amplified the CDR3 region of rearranged TCR beta genes. Amplified TCR beta libraries were sequenced as 87-base-pair reads on the Illumina HiSeq System. Per the original workflow: A later analysis tallied tens of millions of unique TCR beta chains across the 666 repertoires, and about 12 million of those chains were shared by two or more donors. To remove PCR and sequencing errors, raw reads were error-corrected and collapsed into unique sequences using a nearest-neighbor algorithm that merged closely related sequences. V, D and J gene segments were assigned by aligning CDR3 sequences to IMGT reference sequences. For a sequence to be retained, a match of at least six nucleotides was required to both a V gene segment and a J gene segment. Rearrangements were called productive when the CDR3 lacked stop codons and stayed in frame with V and J; all others were non-productive. CDR3 was defined according to IMGT convention as the region running from the second conserved V-encoded cysteine to the conserved J-encoded phenylalanine. The earlier analysis of about 530 of the donors excluded any sequence lacking an unambiguous match to a single V gene segment. In an earlier analysis of some 590 of the donors, a V segment was called functional when productive rearrangements were above 56.7%, and segregating when the standard deviation between donors exceeded 5%. A statistical classification framework was built for diagnosing cytomegalovirus status from the catalog of TCR beta chain sequences. V and J gene assignment, in a later analysis, came from comparing TCR nucleotide sequences with IMGT/GENE-DB human TR gene sequences. In a later analysis, CDR3 sequences and most-parsimonious VDJ recombination scenarios were assigned using the TCRdist pipeline. In a later analysis, each TCR beta chain was defined by its CDR3 amino acid sequence together with its V-gene family, and reads without a unique V-gene family were excluded. In a later analysis, approximately 590 highly shared, low-generation-probability nucleotide sequences were removed to address suspected cross-contamination and a sequencing artifact. For each public chain, a later analysis derived a clonal expansion index from normalized ranks of inferred template counts within each repertoire. In a later analysis, generation probabilities were computed using a VDJ recombination model fitted to out-of-frame rearrangements, and the results were checked against IGoR. In a later analysis, TCR-TCR, TCR-HLA and TCR-CMV co-occurrence was scored with hypergeometric tests, and a repertoire-size bias correction was applied to TCR pairs. False discovery rates were estimated in a later analysis by permuting HLA or CMV assignments 20 times. A later analysis grouped co-occurring TCRs with DBSCAN, adding TCRdist sequence similarity when clustering within HLA-allele-positive subsets. Repertoires with fewer than 30,000 or more than 120,000 public chains were left out of co-occurrence clustering, as were five repertoires with anomalous nucleotide sharing. The clones in this table, taken by TCRdb from immuneACCESS, are in-frame only. Not every clone is retained; where verified, under half of the shortfall comes from an unresolved V gene, and the cause of the rest is unknown. V and J calls and clone size are those listed in that table; D and trimming were worked out from the DNA. The sample table contains about 150,000 clones; only one count was recorded for 65% to 80% of them. The top ten clonotypes cover roughly 3.7% of the sample.

General study outcomes and caveats: Because some donors lacked HLA typing at each locus, the association tests relied only on the typed subset. Roughly uniform sequencing depth across donors was assumed in presence/absence analyses, although this assumption may not hold. Specific HLA alleles were associated with 15,000 to 20,000 TCR beta sequences at a false discovery rate of 0.05 in a later analysis. It was suggested by the authors that the approach could potentially be generalized to other disease states and immunological phenotypes. Correlated functional status among segregating V segments might be attributable to linkage disequilibrium, but an unknown experimental factor could not be ruled out. In a later analysis, most CMV-associated TCR beta chains were found to appear HLA-restricted, with HLA associations seemingly driven largely by CMV exposure. The study listed approximately 150 TCR beta chains as associated with cytomegalovirus. Only TCR beta chains were sequenced in this cohort, and the absence of alpha or paired-chain data limited detectable features. CMV serostatus was the only immune exposure information available for the cohort. A later analysis reported that several top co-occurrence clusters appeared linked to parvovirus B19, influenza, CMV and Epstein-Barr virus. The 87-base-pair reads could not distinguish some IMGT-functional V segments, including TRBV6-2 and TRBV6-3, so those segments were excluded. In a later genetic analysis, fewer N-insertions in productive TCRs were reported among donors in an Asian-associated ancestry cluster than the roughly 700-donor mean. A further reported finding was that TCR beta sequences accurately predicted the HLA-A and HLA-B alleles for most subjects in the first cohort. A few of the identified cytomegalovirus-associated TCR beta chains were confirmed in vitro to be specific for cytomegalovirus antigens. A later analysis found that HLA-associated TCR beta chains were more clonally expanded and had lower generation probabilities than equally common non-associated chains. A later analysis found that TCR association rates varied across HLA loci, with DRB1 alleles showing the most associated TCRs and HLA-C alleles the fewest. A cluster of highly shared sequence variants was judged likely to be a technical artifact of the sequencing pipeline. The classifier was reported to diagnose cytomegalovirus status with high specificity and sensitivity in both the original cohort and the validation cohort. Across donors, most TCR sequences were observed very rarely, whereas some public TCRs were present in many individuals. V-gene and J-gene trimming of TCR beta chains was associated with a missense DCLRE1C variant in a later genetic analysis, and the association was replicated in an independent cohort. In an earlier analysis of 587 of the donors, most TCR beta V segments appeared in productive rearrangements about 87% or about 30% of the time, broadly matching IMGT annotations. When HLA alleles, especially DR and DQ, strongly co-occurred, TCR associations were difficult to assign to individual alleles. Because counts were too low, seventeen rarely observed V segments, including chromosome 9 orphons, were excluded from the earlier analysis of some 590 of the donors.

Rearrangement joined TRBV7-2 to TRBJ2-7; 10 bases in between match TRBD1. The source of this sequence is a male donor in good health and CMV-seronegative. Specimen: PBMCs. The CDR3 region: CASSFIGQGAYEQYF. The DNA sequence is given as TGTGCCAGCAGCTTTATAGGACAGGGGGCCTACGAGCAGTACTTC. Reference TRBV7-2 and TRBJ2-7 genes cover what lies past the CDR3, so the full variable domain is GAGVSQSPSNKVTEKGKDVELRCDPISGHTALYWYRQSLGQGLEFLIYFQGNSAPDKSGLPSDRFSAERTGGSVSTLTIQRTQQEDSAVYLCASSFIGQGAYEQYFGPGTRLTVT.